This entry lists 32 T cell receptor beta chains sequenced from one sample in a study of blood T cell repertoires in COVID-19 (dated by TCRdb to about 2020). Libraries were made using the immunoSEQ multiplex PCR assay. Held by TCRdb, this immuneACCESS table contains in-frame sequences only and omits some clones. Under half of the omission traces to an unresolved V gene where checked; the cause of the rest is unknown. In this sample the table shows around 100,000 clones, 82% of which occur a single time. The ten largest clones add up to roughly 7.9% of the sample. Sequencing input: peripheral blood. These receptors were taken from a man aged 70-80 years with acute or convalescent COVID-19.

The rearrangement links TRBV7-8 to TRBJ1-2; D not certain. The V gene's germline CDR1 is SGHVS and CDR2 FQNEAQ. The germline V and J ends were trimmed by 4 bases and 3 bases, with 12 bases remaining between them. The CDR3 extends over 14 amino acids. The CDR3 sequence: CASSSSRLHYGYTF. In DNA form, the CDR3 reads TGTGCCAGCAGCTCGTCTAGGCTCCACTATGGCTACACCTTC.

This clone was detected only once. V is TRBV21-1 and J is TRBJ1-2; TRBD1 reflects the table's D call only, with no check against the DNA. TRBV21-1 is reported as a pseudogene. CDR3 size: 15 residues. CDR3 protein: CASSNAPVDTPGYTF. DNA of the CDR3: TGTGCCAGCAGCAACGCTCCCGTCGACACGCCCGGCTACACCTTC.

This chain joins TRBV19 and TRBJ1-3; D might be TRBD1 (5 bases). This CDR3 has 13 residues. Trimming stripped 4 bases from V and 9 bases from J, with 13 bases between. CDR1 and CDR2 (germline): LNHDA, SQIVND (reference sequence). The CDR3 bases are TGTGCCAGTAGTACCCAGGGTAGGAGCACCATATATTTT. Its protein product is CASSTQGRSTIYF.

V usage is TRBV21-1 and J usage is TRBJ1-4; whether TRBD1, the table's D call, matches the DNA was not checked. TRBV21-1 is labeled a pseudogene. This CDR3 contains 12 residues. CDR3 residues: CASSSQSEKLFF. CDR3 bases: TGTGCCAGCAGCTCCCAGTCGGAAAAACTGTTTTTT.

The chain couples TRBV4-2 to TRBJ1-5; TRBD1 agrees at 11 bases. The trim removed 1 base at V and 5 bases at J, leaving 13 bases unmatched. Germline V gene data show CDR1 as LGHNA and CDR2 as YNFKEQ. This CDR3 region has 19 residues. The CDR3 region has the DNA TGTGCCAGCAGCCAAGTCCAATTCGGGACAGGGGGGACCTATCAGCCCCAGCATTTT. Translation gives CASSQVQFGTGGTYQPQHF.

About this clone: Other DNA sequences in this specimen translate into the identical CDR3. The chain has TRBV6-6 and TRBJ1-1; D gene ambiguous. Germline values: CDR1 MNHNY, CDR2 SVGAGI (reference sequence). This CDR3 is built from 12 residues. V lost 5 bases to trimming and J lost 0 bases, with 4 bases between them. The CDR3 protein is CASSTVNTEAFF. As DNA, the CDR3 is TGTGCCAGCAGTACAGTGAACACTGAAGCTTTCTTT.

V and J are TRBV9 and TRBJ2-1, with a weak D call TRBD2 (6 bases). The CDR3 is 15 amino acids. Germline V CDR1 and CDR2: SGDLS, YYNGEE. V was cut by 4 bases and J by 4 bases, with 15 bases left in between. The CDR3: CASSISGTSYNEQFF. CDR3 nucleotides: TGTGCCAGCAGCATTTCCGGGACTTCGTACAATGAGCAGTTCTTC.

V usage is TRBV18 and J usage is TRBJ1-6; possible D gene TRBD1, 6 bases. V dropped 2 bases and J dropped 9 bases, with 17 bases sitting between them. CDR3 length: 16 residues. From germline, CDR1 is KGHSH and CDR2 LQKENI. CDR3 sequence (DNA): TGTGCCAGCTCACCAATGACTCAGGCAGGGGTTTCACCCCTCCACTTT. Translating it yields CASSPMTQAGVSPLHF.

The chain combines TRBV5-6 with TRBJ2-1, with 7 nucleotides matching TRBD1. With V trimmed by 3 bases and J by 4 bases, 4 bases remained unmatched. This CDR3 is built from 14 residues. Germline CDR1 is SGHDT and CDR2 is YYEEEE. CDR3 in amino acids: CASSYGTEYNEQFF. CDR3 DNA: TGTGCCAGCAGCTACGGGACAGAATACAATGAGCAGTTCTTC.

The chain joins TRBV25-1 to TRBJ1-2; D might be TRBD1 (6 bases). Germline lookup yields CDR1 MGHDK and CDR2 SYGVNS. The CDR3 is made up of 14 amino acids. V was shortened by 7 bases and J by 2 bases, with 14 bases between the two germline ends. CDR3 nucleotides: TGTGCCAGCATTTCTTTCAGGGGAAACTATGGCTACACCTTC. It codes for CASISFRGNYGYTF.

The chain joins TRBV24-1 to TRBJ2-5, with 8 bases that match TRBD2. V was pared by 4 bases and J by 4 bases, with 10 bases of the junction left unmatched. This CDR3 spans 16 amino acids. CDR1 and CDR2 from the germline V gene are KGHDR and SFDVKD. CDR3 sequence reads: CATSDSRRLAGETQYF. The CDR3 DNA reads TGTGCCACCAGTGACTCCCGCCGGCTAGCGGGAGAGACCCAGTACTTC.

The chain recombines TRBV12-5 with TRBJ1-2; D gene uncertain. Per the germline V gene, CDR1 is LGHNT and CDR2 is FRNRAP. This CDR3 is built from 12 residues. V gave up 4 bases and J gave up 7 bases, with 10 bases separating them. The CDR3: CASGSGVSGYTF. The CDR3 DNA reads TGTGCTAGTGGTTCGGGAGTTTCTGGCTACACCTTC.

The chain has TRBV7-3 and TRBJ2-5; possibly TRBD1 for D (5 bases). V lost 8 bases to trimming and J lost 4 bases, with 20 bases between them. This CDR3 has 15 amino acids. Germline values: CDR1 SGHTA, CDR2 FQGTGA. CDR3 DNA sequence: TGTGCCAGCTCTCAGGGTCAGGGTCCTCGAGAGACCCAGTACTTC. Its protein is CASSQGQGPRETQYF.

This chain uses TRBV19 with TRBJ2-2, with D perhaps TRBD2 (6 bases). The CDR3 runs 14 residues. Germline values: CDR1 LNHDA, CDR2 SQIVND (reference sequence). V lost 7 bases and J lost 0, with 9 bases in between. The CDR3 DNA reads TGTGCCAGTACCGGGAGCGCGAACACCGGGGAGCTGTTTTTT. Residues: CASTGSANTGELFF.

The chain is built from TRBV6-6 and TRBJ1-1, with D possibly being TRBD1 (5 bases). V lost 5 bases and J 5 bases, leaving 9 bases between the germline ends. The CDR3 is 12 amino acids. Per the germline V gene, CDR1 is MNHNY and CDR2 is SVGAGI (reference sequence). The DNA of the CDR3 is TGTGCCAGCAGTACCGACAGTACTGAAGCTTTCTTT. Translated, it gives CASSTDSTEAFF.

The V and J genes are TRBV9 and TRBJ2-3; TRBD1 might be the D (5 bases). The germline gives CDR1 SGDLS, CDR2 YYNGEE. Trimming cost V 6 bases and J 6 bases, with 11 bases left between them. CDR3 size: 12 residues. The CDR3 spells CASKGAGDTQYF. In DNA, the CDR3 is TGTGCCAGCAAAGGGGCCGGGGATACGCAGTATTTT.

This chain joins TRBV19 and TRBJ2-1; 7 nucleotides line up with TRBD1. The CDR3 runs 13 residues. The V and J ends lost 6 bases and 4 bases, in that order; junction bases with no gene match: 3. CDR1 and CDR2 from the germline V gene are LNHDA and SQIVND (reference sequence). CDR3 loop: CASSPGQYNEQFF. The CDR3, as DNA: TGTGCCAGTAGCCCGGGACAGTACAATGAGCAGTTCTTC.

The chain has TRBV19 and TRBJ1-5; D perhaps matches TRBD1 (5 bases). The CDR3 loop spans 16 amino acids. From germline, CDR1 is LNHDA and CDR2 SQIVND (reference sequence). Trimming stripped 7 bases from V and 2 bases from J, with 18 bases between. CDR3 DNA: TGTGCCAGTAACGAGGTTGACAGAGCGCGCAATCAGCCCCAGCATTTT. Translating it yields CASNEVDRARNQPQHF. Using reference TRBV19 and TRBJ1-5 for the parts outside the CDR3, the full variable domain is DGGITQSPKYLFRKEGQNVTLSCEQNLNHDAMYWYRQDPGQGLRLIYYSQIVNDFQKGDIAEGYSVSREKKESFPLTVTSAQKNPTAFYLCASNEVDRARNQPQHFGDGTRLSIL.

About this clone itself: Germline is not matched at one junction end, which may reflect a read error. The genes are TRBV5-4 and TRBJ2-1; D is unclear. The germline CDR1 and CDR2 sequences are SGHNT and YYREEE (reference sequence). The CDR3 is 11 amino acids. The CDR3 DNA follows: TGTGCCAGCAGCTCCAACAATGAGCAGTTCTTC. Protein sequence: CASSSNNEQFF.

This chain uses TRBV5-1 with TRBJ1-2; 7 bases agree with TRBD1. V trimming: 5 bases; J trimming: 0 bases; junction bases outside the gene matches: 7. Germline lookup yields CDR1 SGHRS and CDR2 YFSETQ. The CDR3 loop spans 15 amino acids. The CDR3 nucleotides read TGCGCCAGCAGTACAGGGGACAGCTCTAACTATGGCTACACCTTC. Translation gives CASSTGDSSNYGYTF.

The chain links TRBV12-5 to TRBJ2-3, with TRBD1 as a possible D gene (6 bases). Germline lookup yields CDR1 LGHNT and CDR2 FRNRAP. The V and J ends lost 8 bases and 2 bases respectively, with 11 bases between them. CDR3 length equals 13 residues. CDR3 in DNA: TGTGCTAGTAGACAGGATCTCACAGATACGCAGTATTTT. Translating gives CASRQDLTDTQYF.

This clone was detected only once. The chain employs TRBV7-2 and TRBJ2-4; 8 bases fit TRBD1. V dropped 4 bases and J dropped 6; count of bases not matched to a gene: 2. The CDR3 spans 13 residues. From germline, CDR1 is SGHTA and CDR2 FQGNSA. CDR3 DNA sequence: TGTGCCAGCAGCTCACAGGGGGGAAACATTCAGTACTTC. This gives the protein CASSSQGGNIQYF.

This clone was seen only a few times. The chain combines TRBV3-1 (or the pseudogene TRBV3-2) with TRBJ2-7; TRBD1 agrees at 7 bases. This CDR3 is built from 15 residues. The V gene's germline CDR1 is LGHDT and CDR2 YNNKEL (reference sequence). V shed 6 bases and J 6 bases; nucleotides not matched to a gene: 14. The CDR3 protein is CASRLTGTASSEQYF. CDR3 nucleotides: TGTGCCAGCAGGCTTACCGGGACAGCCTCTTCCGAGCAGTACTTC.

The sample holds one count of this clone. The chain uses TRBV2 and TRBJ2-4, with D maybe TRBD2 (7 bases). The CDR3 runs 14 residues. Germline V gives CDR1 SNHLY, CDR2 FYNNEI. The CDR3 bases are TGTGCTACAGCGGGGAGAGGGGGTGAAAACATTCAGTACTTC. Protein product: CATAGRGGENIQYF.

CDR3 sequence (DNA): TGTGCCAGCAGCTTAGACAGTGGCGAGCAGTACTTC. Its translation is CASSLDSGEQYF. The chain couples TRBV7-3 to TRBJ2-7; possible D gene TRBD1, 5 bases. V was trimmed by 2 bases and J by 6 bases, leaving 8 bases between them. In germline, CDR1 is SGHTA, CDR2 FQGTGA. The CDR3 spans 12 residues. Together with reference TRBV7-3 and TRBJ2-7, the CDR3 gives the full variable domain: GAGVSQTPSNKVTEKGKYVELRCDPISGHTALYWYRQSLGQGPEFLIYFQGTGAADDSGLPNDRFFAVRPEGSVSTLKIQRTERGDSAVYLCASSLDSGEQYFGPGTRLTVT.

This clone has just a few counts. CDR3 in amino acids: CASRRTGSITEAFF. As DNA, the CDR3 is TGTGCCAGCAGAAGGACGGGGAGTATCACTGAAGCTTTCTTT. This chain uses TRBV6-5 with TRBJ1-1; D call uncertain. CDR3 length equals 14 residues. Germline assignment: CDR1 MNHEY and CDR2 SVGAGI. Trimming left V 6 bases short and J 4 bases short, with 15 bases between.

This clone was seen only once. The CDR3 bases are TGCGCCAGCAGCTTGGATAACGGGGGGCGCGGGGATGAGCAGTTCTTC. Amino acids: CASSLDNGGRGDEQFF. The chain recombines TRBV5-1 with TRBJ2-1; D may be TRBD2 (7 bases). There are 16 residues in the CDR3. Germline CDR1 reads SGHRS; CDR2 reads YFSETQ. Deletions cut 0 bases from V and 8 bases from J, with 18 bases between.

The genes are TRBV19 and TRBJ2-1; D may be TRBD2 (5 bases). In germline, CDR1 is LNHDA, CDR2 SQIVND (reference sequence). This CDR3 contains 16 residues. The germline V and J ends were trimmed by 7 bases and 2 bases, with 18 bases remaining between them. In DNA, the CDR3 is TGTGCCAGTACCCCACAGCGGAGGCTGACCTACAATGAGCAGTTCTTC. This encodes CASTPQRRLTYNEQFF.

The sample holds one count of this clone. The genes are TRBV11-2 and TRBJ1-5; maybe TRBD1 (5 bases). V lost 6 bases to trimming and J lost 7 bases, with 19 bases between them. Per the germline V gene, CDR1 is SGHAT and CDR2 is FQNNGV. The CDR3 is 15 amino acids. CDR3 DNA sequence: TGTGCCAGCAGTTGGGGGGTCGGGGCAGGACAGCCCCAGCATTTT. This sequence encodes CASSWGVGAGQPQHF.

This clone has just a few counts. The V gene is TRBV6-4, the J gene TRBJ1-2, with 9 bases matching TRBD1. The CDR3 is 13 residues long. With 4 bases clipped from V and 8 bases from J, the junction kept 5 bases outside the gene matches. Germline CDR1 reads MRHNA; CDR2 reads SNTAGT. The CDR3 DNA sequence: TGTGCCAGCAGTGCCACGGGACAGGGAGGCTACACCTTC. Translation gives CASSATGQGGYTF.

The gene calls are TRBV5-6 and TRBJ1-1; 9 bases line up with TRBD1. CDR1 and CDR2 from the germline V gene are SGHDT and YYEEEE. The junction had 9 bases not matched to a gene; V was cut back by 4 bases and J by 11 bases. CDR3 length: 13 amino acids. In DNA, the CDR3 is TGTGCCAGCAGCCCCGGCGGGGACAGGGAGGCTTTCTTT. It is translated as CASSPGGDREAFF.

This clone was detected once. The V call is TRBV12-3 or TRBV12-4, the J call TRBJ1-1; the D is unclear. V was cut by 3 bases and J by 4 bases, with 9 bases left in between. The CDR3 is made up of 13 amino acids. The CDR3 is CASSFGRGTEAFF. In DNA form, the CDR3 reads TGTGCCAGCAGTTTCGGTCGGGGCACTGAAGCTTTCTTT.